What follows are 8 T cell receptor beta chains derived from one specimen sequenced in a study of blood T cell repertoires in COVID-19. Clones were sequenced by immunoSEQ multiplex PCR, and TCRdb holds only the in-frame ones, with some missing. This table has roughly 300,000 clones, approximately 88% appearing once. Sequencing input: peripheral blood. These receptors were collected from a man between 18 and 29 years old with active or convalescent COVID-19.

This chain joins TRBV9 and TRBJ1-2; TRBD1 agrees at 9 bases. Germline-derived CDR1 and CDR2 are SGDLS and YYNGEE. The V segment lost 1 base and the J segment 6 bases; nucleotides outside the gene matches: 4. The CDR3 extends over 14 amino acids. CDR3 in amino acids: CASSVRDRDDGYTF. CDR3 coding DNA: TGTGCCAGCAGCGTAAGGGACAGGGATGATGGCTACACCTTC.

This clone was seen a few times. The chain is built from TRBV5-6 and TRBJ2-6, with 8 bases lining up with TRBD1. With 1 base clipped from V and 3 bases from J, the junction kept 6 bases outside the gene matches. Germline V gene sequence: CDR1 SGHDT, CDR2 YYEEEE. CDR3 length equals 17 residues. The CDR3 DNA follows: TGTGCCAGCAGCTTGTTGGCAGGGGGCTTTGGGGCCAACGTCCTGACTTTC. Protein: CASSLLAGGFGANVLTF.

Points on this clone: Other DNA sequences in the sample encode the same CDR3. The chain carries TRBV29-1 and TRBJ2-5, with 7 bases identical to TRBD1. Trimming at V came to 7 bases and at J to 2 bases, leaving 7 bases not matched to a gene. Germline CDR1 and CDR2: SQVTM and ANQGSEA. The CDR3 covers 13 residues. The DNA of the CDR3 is TGCAGCGGAAGGACAGGTCCTCAAGAGACCCAGTACTTC. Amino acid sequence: CSGRTGPQETQYF.

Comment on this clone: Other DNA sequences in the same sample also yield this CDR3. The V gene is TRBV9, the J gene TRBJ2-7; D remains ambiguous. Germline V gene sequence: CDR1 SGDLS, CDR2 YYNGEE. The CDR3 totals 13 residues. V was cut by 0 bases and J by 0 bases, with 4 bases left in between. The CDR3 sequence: CASSVGDSYEQYF. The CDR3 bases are TGTGCCAGCAGCGTAGGAGACTCCTACGAGCAGTACTTC.

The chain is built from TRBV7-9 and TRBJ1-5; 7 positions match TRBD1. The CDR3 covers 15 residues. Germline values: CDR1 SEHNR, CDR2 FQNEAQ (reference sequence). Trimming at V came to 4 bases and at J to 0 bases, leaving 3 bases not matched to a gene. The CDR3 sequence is CASSSGQYSNQPQHF. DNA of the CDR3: TGTGCCAGCAGCTCGGGACAGTATAGCAATCAGCCCCAGCATTTT.

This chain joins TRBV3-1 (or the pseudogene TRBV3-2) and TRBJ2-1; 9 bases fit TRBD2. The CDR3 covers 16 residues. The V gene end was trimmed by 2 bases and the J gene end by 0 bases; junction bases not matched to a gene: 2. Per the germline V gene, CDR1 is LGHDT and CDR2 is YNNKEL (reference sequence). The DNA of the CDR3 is TGTGCCAGCAGCCAAAATAGCGGGGGCTCCTACAATGAGCAGTTCTTC. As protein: CASSQNSGGSYNEQFF.

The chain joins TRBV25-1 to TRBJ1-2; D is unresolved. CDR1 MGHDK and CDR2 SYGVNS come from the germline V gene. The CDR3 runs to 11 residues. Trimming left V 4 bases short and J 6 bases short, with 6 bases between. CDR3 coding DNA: TGTGCCAGCAGTGCAGTCCATGGCTACACCTTC. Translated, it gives CASSAVHGYTF.

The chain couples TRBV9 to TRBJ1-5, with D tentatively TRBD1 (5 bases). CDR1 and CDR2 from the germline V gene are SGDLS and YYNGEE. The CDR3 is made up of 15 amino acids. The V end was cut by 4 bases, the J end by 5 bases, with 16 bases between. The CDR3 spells CASSPQQGIDQPQHF. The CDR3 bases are TGTGCCAGCAGCCCCCAGCAGGGAATAGATCAGCCCCAGCATTTT. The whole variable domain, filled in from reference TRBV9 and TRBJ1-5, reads DSGVTQTPKHLITATGQRVTLRCSPRSGDLSVYWYQQSLDQGLQFLIQYYNGEERAKGNILERFSAQQFPDLHSELNLSSLELGDSALYFCASSPQQGIDQPQHFGDGTRLSIL.